These T cell receptor beta chains were read from a single sample in a study of PD-L1 blockade in urothelial cancer. Measured with immunoSEQ multiplex PCR; TCRdb has only the in-frame clones, and not every one. The sample contains about 56,000 clones, about 85% of which appear only once. The sample here was PBMCs, taken around atezolizumab (anti-PD-L1) treatment. Receptors were obtained from a man between 65 and 80 years old with urothelial cancer. The CDR3 runs from the conserved cysteine through the conserved F or W. A D gene is named only where the DNA matches it firmly.

TRBJ2-7	.	TRBV21-1	CASSTFRQAAASEQYF
TRBJ2-3	TRBD1	TRBV18	CASSRGQGDDRYAYF
TRBJ2-1	TRBD1	TRBV18	CASSPSTGGSYNEQFF
TRBJ2-2	TRBD2	TRBV6-1	CASSDGPGGGGELFF
TRBJ1-1	.	TRBV25-1	CASSEYDPQGRTEAFF
TRBJ2-5	TRBD1	TRBV2	CASRGDRTQETQYF
TRBJ1-2	TRBD1	TRBV5-5	CASSWDRTSNGYTF
TRBJ2-6	.	TRBV7-9	CASSLAVRYYSSGANVLTF
TRBJ2-7	.	TRBV30	CAWNEGGEQYF
TRBJ1-1	TRBD1	TRBV7-8	CASSPSPRQGARTEAFF
TRBJ1-3	TRBD1	TRBV2	CASTLQGARNTIYF
TRBJ2-5	.	TRBV11-2	CASSSQSGTQYF
TRBJ1-5	TRBD1	TRBV28	CASSLGRGQYQPQHF
TRBJ2-7	.	TRBV27	CASRPSGAYEQYF
TRBJ2-4	.	TRBV19	CASSPAGLAKNIQYF
TRBJ2-7	TRBD1	TRBV25-1	CASSESTGQGAYEQYF
TRBJ1-5	.	TRBV5-1	CASSPAGVVRCAPQHF
TRBJ2-7	TRBD2	TRBV5-1	CASSLGAGSVYEQYF
TRBJ2-5	TRBD2	TRBV7-2	CASSLGAGGFETQYF
TRBJ1-1	.	TRBV6-1	CASSEYRSGGTEAFF
TRBJ1-5	TRBD1	TRBV28	CASSYVATGGSQPQHF
TRBJ1-2	.	TRBV5-1	CASSPSRSGGGYTF
TRBJ2-1	.	TRBV10-3	CASAGLNEQFF
TRBJ2-5	TRBD1	TRBV28	CASSLGQQETQYF
TRBJ2-1	TRBD2	TRBV5-4	CASSSGLADYNEQFF
TRBJ2-7	.	TRBV5-5	CASSLWRRGSEQYF
TRBJ2-7	.	TRBV18	CASSPPTRGNYEQYF
TRBJ2-3	.	TRBV9	CASSVEGHRTQYF
TRBJ1-6	.	TRBV6-5	CASKGDYNSPLHF
TRBJ2-5	.	TRBV11-3	CASSSQETQYF
TRBJ2-7	.	TRBV25-1	CASRTEMGEQYF
TRBJ2-7	.	TRBV27	CASSLRSGPYEQYF
TRBJ2-5	.	TRBV6-5	CASSLTQGGATQYF
TRBJ2-1	.	TRBV2	CASSGGSIHLSNEQFF